This T cell receptor beta chain was recovered during a study of OX40 agonist ivuxolimab in advanced cancers. Study overall: Ivuxolimab was delivered to patients intravenously every 2 weeks at doses spanning 0.01 to 10 mg/kg. Patients were around 83% male with ages roughly 20 to 90, mean about 65.

Sequencing was performed with immunoSEQ multiplex PCR; in TCRdb, only in-frame clones are kept and a portion is missing. The sample lists more than 20,000 clones, 65% to 80% occurring once. Blood was sampled at baseline, cycle 4 day 1, and cycle 7 day 1. The sequence was obtained from an adult with an advanced solid tumor such as melanoma, head and neck, liver or kidney cancer. The sequencing here drew on CD4+ or CD8+ T cells sorted from blood, taken in a trial of the OX40 agonist ivuxolimab.

This CDR3 is CASSVPGQRFLEAFF. The CDR3 DNA reads as TGTGCCAGTAGTGTTCCGGGACAGCGATTCCTTGAAGCTTTCTTT. The V and J genes are TRBV19 and TRBJ1-1; 7 bases map to TRBD1. V was clipped by 5 bases and J by 7 bases; unmatched bases: 13. Germline V lookup: CDR1 LNHDA, CDR2 SQIVND (reference sequence). The CDR3 extends over 15 amino acids.